Sequencing of this TCR beta chain was carried out in a study of T cell responses to AZD1222 COVID-19 vaccine. Study findings and constraints: CD4 TCRs associated with vaccination spanned spike, dominating at 160-218 and 743-854.

TCRdb keeps only in-frame clones here, not all; method: immunoSEQ multiplex PCR. Of 200,000 or so clones in the sample, 75% to 90% were seen once. With 3 bases clipped from V and 2 bases from J, the junction kept 3 bases outside the gene matches. Germline V gene sequence: CDR1 SEHNR, CDR2 FQNEAQ (reference sequence). The CDR3 runs to 15 residues. In the case of this clone: Its antigen is still unknown.

The J gene is TRBJ2-2, the V gene TRBV7-9, with 7 bases lining up with TRBD2. This material consisted of peripheral blood, taken on day 0 of AZD1222 vaccination. This receptor was identified in an adult in good health. CDR3 sequence (DNA): TGTGCCAGCAGCTTGGGGGGACTAAACACCGGGGAGCTGTTTTTT. Encoded protein: CASSLGGLNTGELFF. The full variable domain, with the rest looked up from reference TRBV7-9 and TRBJ2-2, is DTGVSQNPRHKITKRGQNVTFRCDPISEHNRLYWYRQTLGQGPEFLTYFQNEAQLEKSRLLSDRFSAERPKGSFSTLEIQRTEQGDSAMYLCASSLGGLNTGELFFGEGSRLTVL.